The next 17 T cell receptor beta chains were all read from a single sample in a study of CD8 T cells in ankylosing spondylitis. One entry per CDR3 protein, called by TCRdb with MiXCR from the 5' RACE reads. The sample comprises about 150,000 distinct CDR3 sequences, approximately 48% of which are singletons, and approximately 16% rests with the top ten. The sequencing sample was made of synovial fluid, either unsorted or a sorted T cell fraction (not recorded which). The receptor source for this set is a male donor with ankylosing spondylitis.

Only a few counts were recorded for this clonotype. The V gene is TRBV7-9, the J gene TRBJ2-3, with TRBD1 matching 7 bases. Germline V CDR1 and CDR2: SEHNR, FQNEAQ (reference sequence). Trimming at V came to 4 bases and at J to 2 bases, leaving 3 bases not matched to a gene. The CDR3 is 14 amino acids. The CDR3 DNA is TGTGCCAGCAGCTACCAGGGGGACACAGATACGCAGTATTTT. Translated: CASSYQGDTDTQYF.

J is TRBJ2-1 and V is TRBV29-1, with 11 nucleotides matching TRBD1. Germline CDR1 is SQVTM and CDR2 is ANQGSEA. Trimming cost V 3 bases and J 7 bases; bases outside gene matches: 8. CDR3 length: 15 residues. Here the CDR3 reads CSVERGQGAWNEQFF. Written as DNA, the CDR3 is TGCAGCGTTGAGCGCGGACAGGGGGCGTGGAATGAGCAGTTCTTC.

The V and J genes are TRBV13 and TRBJ2-5; a weak D match, TRBD2 (6 bases). This CDR3 is 15 amino acids long. With 6 bases removed from V and 5 bases from J, the gap between germline ends came to 19 bases. Germline V gene lookup returns CDR1 PRHDT and CDR2 FYEKMQ (reference sequence). CDR3 in DNA: TGTGCCAGCAGTTCCGGGACTTCCACCGGGGAGACCCAGTACTTC. Translation: CASSSGTSTGETQYF.

The chain couples TRBV3-1 to TRBJ1-4; D is ambiguous. The CDR3 is 17 residues long. Trimming removed 1 base at V and 7 bases at J, with 19 bases between. Germline loops: CDR1 LGHDT, CDR2 YNNKEL (reference sequence). The CDR3 loop is CASSQGPVIPRSEKLFF. The CDR3 DNA reads as TGTGCCAGCAGCCAAGGACCAGTGATCCCTAGGAGTGAAAAACTGTTTTTT.

The CDR3 protein is CSVGRGNEQYF. CDR3 bases: TGCAGCGTTGGTCGGGGAAACGAGCAGTACTTC. The gene calls are TRBV29-1 and TRBJ2-7; possible D gene TRBD2, 5 bases. V shed 4 bases and J shed 5 bases, with 9 bases lying between them. The germline V gene has CDR1 SQVTM and CDR2 ANQGSEA. The length of the CDR3 is 11 residues.

This clonotype was recorded a few times. The V and J genes are TRBV27 and TRBJ2-2; D is perhaps TRBD1 (7 bases). CDR1 is MNHEY, CDR2 SMNVEV, per germline (reference sequence). The CDR3 is 16 residues long. V was pared by 6 bases and J by 2 bases, with 16 bases between. Here the CDR3 DNA reads TGTGCCAGCAGCACAGGGGACTCCTTCAACACCGGGGAGCTGTTTTTT. It encodes CASSTGDSFNTGELFF.

The sample holds one count of this clonotype. The genes are TRBV5-4 and TRBJ2-3, with 8 bases aligning to TRBD2. There are 17 residues in the CDR3. Germline lookup yields CDR1 SGHNT and CDR2 YYREEE (reference sequence). The V gene end was trimmed by 0 bases and the J gene end by 1 base; junction bases not matched to a gene: 7. As DNA, the CDR3 is TGTGCCAGCAGCTTGGTTGAGCGGGAGTACGGCACAGATACGCAGTATTTT. Its protein is CASSLVEREYGTDTQYF.

This clonotype was seen more than once but under ten times. This chain joins TRBV29-1 and TRBJ2-2; a possible D gene is TRBD1 (5 bases). The length of the CDR3 is 14 residues. Per germline, CDR1 SQVTM and CDR2 ANQGSEA. V lost 3 bases and J 0 bases, leaving 8 bases between the germline ends. The CDR3 reads CSVEQGTNTGELFF. CDR3 nucleotide sequence: TGCAGCGTTGAGCAGGGAACGAACACCGGGGAGCTGTTTTTT.

This clonotype was counted between two and nine times. This chain links TRBV29-1 with TRBJ2-1, with TRBD2 matching over 8 bases. CDR3 length: 14 residues. With 1 base clipped from V and 4 bases from J, the junction kept 3 bases outside the gene matches. Germline V gene sequence: CDR1 SQVTM, CDR2 ANQGSEA. In DNA, the CDR3 is TGCAGCGTTGAAGGGACTAGCACGTACAATGAGCAGTTCTTC. Amino acids: CSVEGTSTYNEQFF.

The V call is TRBV7-1, the J call TRBJ2-1; 11 bases are shared with TRBD2. TRBV7-1 is an open reading frame whose function is uncertain. The CDR3 runs 22 residues. Unmatched junction bases numbered 19, after V lost 3 bases and J lost 0 bases. CDR3 DNA: TGTGCCAGCAGCTCCTTACCCGGGACTAGCGGCCATTACACAAGCTCCTACAATGAGCAGTTCTTC. Translation gives CASSSLPGTSGHYTSSYNEQFF.

This clonotype has more than one count but fewer than ten. The V gene is TRBV4-1, the J gene TRBJ2-7, with a tentative D call TRBD2 (7 bases). Germline V gene lookup returns CDR1 MGHRA and CDR2 YSYEKL. V was clipped by 4 bases and J by 3 bases, with 25 bases between them. The CDR3 sequence is 18 residues long. The CDR3: CASSPEGGRLRRSYEQYF. In DNA, the CDR3 is TGCGCCAGCAGCCCAGAGGGGGGGCGACTAAGGAGAAGCTACGAGCAGTACTTC.

The chain links TRBV2 to TRBJ1-5; D is unclear. The V end lost 6 bases, the J end lost 0 bases, and 9 bases lay between the germline ends. CDR3 size: 14 residues. In germline, CDR1 is SNHLY, CDR2 FYNNEI. The CDR3 bases are TGTGCCAGCAGCGACAATTATAGCAATCAGCCCCAGCATTTT. It encodes CASSDNYSNQPQHF.

The chain links TRBV7-4 to TRBJ1-1, with D possibly matching TRBD1 (6 bases). CDR1 SGHVT and CDR2 SQSDAQ come from the germline V gene. This CDR3 is 16 amino acids long. The V gene lost 1 base and the J gene lost 1 base, with 13 bases spanning the gap. The CDR3 coding sequence is TGTGCCAGCAGCTTAGAGGGCCTGGGACAGAACACTGAAGCTTTCTTT. It specifies CASSLEGLGQNTEAFF.

This chain uses TRBV12-3 or TRBV12-4 with TRBJ2-1; 10 bases fit TRBD2. The J segment lost 4 bases and the V segment lost 3 bases, leaving 9 bases of the junction unmatched. The CDR3 is 17 residues long. CDR3 DNA: TGTGCCAGCAGTTTTACGGCTAGCGGGAGTTCGTACAATGAGCAGTTCTTC. This sequence encodes CASSFTASGSSYNEQFF.

CDR3 sequence reads: CASNTVSSYEQYF. In DNA, the CDR3 is TGTGCCAGCAACACAGTTAGCTCCTACGAGCAGTACTTC. This chain connects TRBV2 to TRBJ2-7; D is uncertain. V was trimmed by 7 bases and J by 0 bases, leaving 10 bases between them. The CDR3 is made up of 13 amino acids. Germline CDR1 is SNHLY and CDR2 is FYNNEI. Combining the CDR3 with reference TRBV2 and TRBJ2-7 gives the whole variable domain EPEVTQTPSHQVTQMGQEVILRCVPISNHLYFYWYRQILGQKVEFLVSFYNNEISEKSEIFDDQFSVERPDGSNFTLKIRSTKLEDSAMYFCASNTVSSYEQYFGPGTRLTVT.

The chain couples TRBV4-1 to TRBJ1-2; D gene ambiguous. Germline lookup yields CDR1 MGHRA and CDR2 YSYEKL. V was trimmed by 3 bases and J by 4 bases, leaving 21 bases between them. The CDR3 sequence is 17 residues long. The CDR3 DNA sequence: TGCGCCAGCAGCCAGGACCTCGTACGTCGGTGGCTCTATGGCTACACCTTC. Translation: CASSQDLVRRWLYGYTF.

This clonotype has a handful of counts. V usage is TRBV20-1 and J usage is TRBJ2-3; D is ambiguous. Germline CDR1 reads DFQATT; CDR2 reads SNEGSKA (reference sequence). V was shortened by 2 bases and J by 2 bases, with 17 bases between the two germline ends. The CDR3 consists of 16 residues. The CDR3 nucleotides read TGCAGTGCTAGATCATATACGGGTTACTTCACAGATACGCAGTATTTT. Translating gives CSARSYTGYFTDTQYF.